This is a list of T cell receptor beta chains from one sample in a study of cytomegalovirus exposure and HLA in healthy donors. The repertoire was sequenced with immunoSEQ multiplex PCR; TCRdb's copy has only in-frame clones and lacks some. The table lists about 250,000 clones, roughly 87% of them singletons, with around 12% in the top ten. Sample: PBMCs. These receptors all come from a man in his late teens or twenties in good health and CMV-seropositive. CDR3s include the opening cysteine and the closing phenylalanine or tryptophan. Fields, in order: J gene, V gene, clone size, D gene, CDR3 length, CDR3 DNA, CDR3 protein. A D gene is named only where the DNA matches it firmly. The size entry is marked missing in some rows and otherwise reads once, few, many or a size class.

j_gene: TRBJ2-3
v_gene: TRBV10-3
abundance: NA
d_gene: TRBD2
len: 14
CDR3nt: TGTGCCATCAGTGGGGGGAGGGGCACAGATACGCAGTATTTT
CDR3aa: CAISGGRGTDTQYF

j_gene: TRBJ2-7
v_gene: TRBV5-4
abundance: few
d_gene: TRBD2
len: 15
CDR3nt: TGTGCCAGCAGCTACGCTAGCGGGAGGGCGAACGAGCAGTACTTC
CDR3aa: CASSYASGRANEQYF

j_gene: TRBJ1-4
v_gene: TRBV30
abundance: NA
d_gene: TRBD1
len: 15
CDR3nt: TGTGCCTGGAGTGTAGGGACAGGGTGGTATGAAAAACTGTTTTTT
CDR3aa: CAWSVGTGWYEKLFF

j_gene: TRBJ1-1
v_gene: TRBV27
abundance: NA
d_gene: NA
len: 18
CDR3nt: TGTGCCAGCAGTTTATCGTCTCGGGGCGACGTTTGGAACACTGAAGCTTTCTTT
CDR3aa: CASSLSSRGDVWNTEAFF

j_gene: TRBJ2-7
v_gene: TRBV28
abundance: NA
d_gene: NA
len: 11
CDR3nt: TGTGCCAGCAGTTTTCTTCACGAGCAGTACTTC
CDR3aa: CASSFLHEQYF

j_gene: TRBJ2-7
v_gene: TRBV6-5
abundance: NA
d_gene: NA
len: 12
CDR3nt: TGTGCCAGCTCCCAACAGGGCAACGAGCAGTACTTC
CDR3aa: CASSQQGNEQYF

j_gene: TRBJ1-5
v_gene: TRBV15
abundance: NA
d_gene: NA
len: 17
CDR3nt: NA
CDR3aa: CATSRIGAGSSGQPQHF

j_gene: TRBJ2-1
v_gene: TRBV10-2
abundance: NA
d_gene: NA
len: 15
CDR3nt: TGCGCCAGCACCGGGACCCGGGGGACCTACAATGAGCAGTTCTTC
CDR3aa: CASTGTRGTYNEQFF

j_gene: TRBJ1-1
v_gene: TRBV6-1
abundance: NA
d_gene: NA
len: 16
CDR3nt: TGTGCCAGCAGTGAATTTATCAGTTCAGGTTACACTGAAGCTTTCTTT
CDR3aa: CASSEFISSGYTEAFF

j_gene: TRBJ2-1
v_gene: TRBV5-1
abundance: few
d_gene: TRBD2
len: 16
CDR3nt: TGCGCCAGCAGAGCCGGAGCGGGAGGGCTCTACAATGAGCAGTTCTTC
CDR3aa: CASRAGAGGLYNEQFF

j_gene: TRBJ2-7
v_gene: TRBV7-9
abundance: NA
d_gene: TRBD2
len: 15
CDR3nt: TGTGCCAGCAGCAGAGGACTAGCGGGGACCTACGAGCAGTACTTC
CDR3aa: CASSRGLAGTYEQYF

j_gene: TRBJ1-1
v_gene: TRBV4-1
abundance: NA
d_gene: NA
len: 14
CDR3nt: TGCGCCAGCAGCCAAGTGGGAAGGGACACTGAAGCTTTCTTT
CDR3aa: CASSQVGRDTEAFF

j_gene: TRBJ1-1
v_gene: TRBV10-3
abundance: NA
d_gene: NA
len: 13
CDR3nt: TGTGCCATCAAGGGGCAGTTGAACACTGAAGCTTTCTTT
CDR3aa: CAIKGQLNTEAFF

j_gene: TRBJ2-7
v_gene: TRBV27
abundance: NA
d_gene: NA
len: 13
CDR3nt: TGTGCCAGCAGTGAGTGGACTTTCGGCGAGCAGTACTTC
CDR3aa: CASSEWTFGEQYF